A single T cell receptor beta chain is shown here with its context. Its antigen remains undetermined. Base qualities are missing; no much larger clone stands one base away. This sample's treatment or condition label indicates: live attenuated yellow fever vaccine strain. Two biological replicates of bulk PBMCs were collected at each blood-draw timepoint. A standard Ficoll-Paque protocol was used to isolate PBMCs from peripheral blood. TriZol was used to extract RNA from bulk PBMCs, from CD4 and CD8 fractions, and from dextramer-positive and dextramer-negative fractions. TCR cDNA was synthesized by 5'RACE template switching, which introduced a universal primer site and unique molecular identifiers. Priming of cDNA synthesis was performed from both the TCR alpha and TCR beta constant segments. Library amplification used two PCR steps, and the second PCR step added sample barcodes and sequencing adapters. Sequencing of libraries was done on Illumina HiSeq 2500 (2x100 bp) or NovaSeq (2x150 bp). Regarding the original processing steps: MIGEC handled demultiplexing of reads and collapsing into UMI consensus sequences, while MiXCR performed V(D)J alignment. Using edgeR on replicate PBMC samples, clonotypes were called vaccine-responding if FDR was below 0.01 and the log2 fold change was above 5 up to day 15. Bulk clonotypes were assigned CD4 or CD8 identity according to which sequenced CD4 or CD8 repertoire held them at higher abundance. TCRdb cleaned the public reads at Q25 with fastp, built clones with MiXCR and kept in-frame beta chains. A single entry per CDR3 protein holds the most common genes and DNA from its merged rows. The V and J calls were determined by TCRdb, not by the authors. The sample table lists hundreds of thousands of distinct CDR3 sequences, 12% of them with a count of one. The leading ten clones occupy under 15% of the sample.

The data derive from a study of T cells after yellow fever vaccination (dated by TCRdb to between 2017 and 2020). Notes on the research overall: The SMART-Seq v4 Ultra Low Input RNA kit was used to prepare libraries from fractions with low cell numbers. Bulk PBMC replicates and cell subsets were isolated from blood drawn at multiple timepoints before and after both primary and secondary immunization. Two healthy male donors made up the cohort, one aged 18 to 30 years and the other aged 30 to 39 years. To follow T-cell clones before and after primary and booster YFV17D yellow fever vaccination, bulk TCR alpha and beta repertoires were sequenced over time. Broader findings and caveats from the paper: Computational filtering was required because FACS-sorted repertoires could contain abundant contaminating clonotypes from the bulk population. The study included only two donors, which limits how far the findings can be generalized. Compared with the primary T-cell response, the secondary T-cell response was faster but weaker, reaching its peak on day 5 rather than on day 15. Most clones expanded after primary vaccination were re-detected after the booster (about 95% of CD4 and around 88% of CD8), suggesting broad memory maintenance. A small fraction of clonotypes showed up in both the CD4 and CD8 compartments, probably as a result of convergent recombination.

Trimmed from V: 2 bases; trimmed from J: 7 bases; junction bases lacking a gene match: 7. The CDR3, cysteine through phenylalanine, is 15 amino acids long. Of all the DNA, just the CDR3 is kept, 45 bases in frame from base 1. CDR1 and CDR2 are drawn from the germline V gene: SGHTA, FQGNSA. This material consisted of PBMCs, taken on the day of the yellow fever booster vaccination. The clonotype originates from a man aged 25 to 45 who received the YFV17D yellow fever vaccine. The V and J genes are TRBV7-2 and TRBJ2-1; 8 middle bases align to TRBD2. At the DNA level, the sequence is TGTGCCAGCAGCTTAAAAGAGCGGGAGTGGAATGAGCAGTTCTTC. The translation is CASSLKEREWNEQFF.